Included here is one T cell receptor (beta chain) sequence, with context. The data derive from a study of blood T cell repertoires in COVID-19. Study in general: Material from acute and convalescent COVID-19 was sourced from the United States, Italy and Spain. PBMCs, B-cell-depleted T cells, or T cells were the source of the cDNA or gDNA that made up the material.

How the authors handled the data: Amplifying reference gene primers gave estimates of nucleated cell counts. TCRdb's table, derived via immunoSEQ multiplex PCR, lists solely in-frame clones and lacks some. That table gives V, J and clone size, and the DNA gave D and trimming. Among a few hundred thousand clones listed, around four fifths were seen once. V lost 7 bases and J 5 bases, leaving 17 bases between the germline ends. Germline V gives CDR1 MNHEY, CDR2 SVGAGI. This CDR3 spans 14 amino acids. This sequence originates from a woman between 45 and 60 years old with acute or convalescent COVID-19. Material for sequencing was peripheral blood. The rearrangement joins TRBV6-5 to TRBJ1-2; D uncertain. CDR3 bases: TGTGCCAGCAAGGCCGGGGTCCACCCTTATGGCTACACCTTC. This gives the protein CASKAGVHPYGYTF.